A single sample gave rise to the 29 T cell receptor beta chains below, sequenced in a study of shared clonotypes between healthy human individuals. Repertoires were generated with immunoSEQ multiplex PCR, while TCRdb's copy carries only in-frame clones and drops some. In the table there are 2 million to 2.5 million clones, 85% to 95% of which are singletons. Naive CD8 cells comprised CD45RO-negative, CCR7-positively selected cells, excluding terminally differentiated effector memory CD45RA+ cells. The sequencing input was naive CD8+ T cells sorted from blood. These receptors were taken from a man aged 18 to 35 in good health.

This chain joins TRBV5-4 and TRBJ2-5; possible D gene TRBD1, 5 bases. V shed 0 bases and J shed 2 bases, with 8 bases lying between them. The CDR3 has 14 amino acids. Germline V gene lookup returns CDR1 SGHNT and CDR2 YYREEE (reference sequence). The CDR3 region has the DNA TGTGCCAGCAGCTTGGCAGGGCATCAAGAGACCCAGTACTTC. Translating gives CASSLAGHQETQYF.

V gene TRBV6-6 combines with J gene TRBJ2-5; D ambiguous. V lost 2 bases, J lost 5 bases, and 12 bases lay in between. CDR1 and CDR2 (germline): MNHNY, SVGAGI (reference sequence). The CDR3 totals 14 residues. This CDR3 is CASSYNLTRETQYF. The CDR3 DNA follows: TGTGCCAGCAGTTACAACCTTACAAGGGAGACCCAGTACTTC.

This rearrangement joins TRBV7-8 to TRBJ1-4; tentatively, D is TRBD1 (6 bases). Looked up from germline, CDR1 is SGHVS and CDR2 is FQNEAQ. This CDR3 spans 14 amino acids. V shed 4 bases and J shed 8 bases, with 14 bases lying between them. For the CDR3, the DNA is TGTGCCAGCAGCTGGACAGTCTTGGGCGAAAAACTGTTTTTT. Translating gives CASSWTVLGEKLFF. Combining the CDR3 with reference TRBV7-8 and TRBJ1-4 gives the whole variable domain GAGVSQSPRYKVAKRGQDVALRCDPISGHVSLFWYQQALGQGPEFLTYFQNEAQLDKSGLPSDRFFAERPEGSVSTLKIQRTQQEDSAVYLCASSWTVLGEKLFFGSGTQLSVL.

The chain carries TRBV5-6 and TRBJ1-1; D gene uncertain. V lost 1 base and J lost 1, with 14 bases in between. The length of the CDR3 is 16 residues. CDR1 and CDR2 (germline): SGHDT, YYEEEE. In DNA form, the CDR3 reads TGTGCCAGCAGCTTGTTATCCGTAACATCGAACACTGAAGCTTTCTTT. Translated, it gives CASSLLSVTSNTEAFF. The entire variable domain, with the rest obtained from reference TRBV5-6 and TRBJ1-1, is as follows: DAGVTQSPTHLIKTRGQQVTLRCSPKSGHDTVSWYQQALGQGPQFIFQYYEEEERQRGNFPDRFSGHQFPNYSSELNVNALLLGDSALYLCASSLLSVTSNTEAFFGQGTRLTVV.

The chain employs TRBV7-2 and TRBJ2-7; D gene uncertain. The CDR3 is made up of 13 amino acids. Germline V lookup: CDR1 SGHTA, CDR2 FQGNSA. Trimming cost V 2 bases and J 3 bases, with 8 bases left between them. The CDR3 coding sequence is TGTGCCAGCAGCTTAAGTATAAACTACGAGCAGTACTTC. This gives the protein CASSLSINYEQYF.

This chain joins TRBV19 and TRBJ1-2; 10 bases match TRBD1. This CDR3 comprises 13 residues. Per the germline V gene, CDR1 is LNHDA and CDR2 is SQIVND (reference sequence). V dropped 6 bases and J dropped 5; count of bases not matched to a gene: 3. This CDR3 is CASRGTGEYGYTF. In DNA form, the CDR3 reads TGTGCCAGTAGAGGGACAGGGGAATATGGCTACACCTTC.

The chain carries TRBV7-8 and TRBJ1-2, with TRBD1 matching 7 bases. The CDR3 extends over 16 amino acids. V gave up 2 bases and J gave up 4 bases; unmatched junction bases: 10. Germline V lookup: CDR1 SGHVS, CDR2 FQNEAQ. CDR3 loop: CASSLRGREFFYGYTF. CDR3 coding DNA: TGTGCCAGCAGCTTAAGGGGGCGCGAGTTTTTCTATGGCTACACCTTC.

The gene calls are TRBV28 and TRBJ2-7, with 10 bases lining up with TRBD2. Germline V gene lookup returns CDR1 MDHEN and CDR2 SYDVKM. CDR3 length equals 15 residues. Losses at the gene ends were 2 bases for V and 7 bases for J; bases not matched to a gene: 8. CDR3 protein: CASSLRLAGVGEQYF. The CDR3 DNA follows: TGTGCCAGCAGTTTACGGCTAGCGGGAGTTGGGGAGCAGTACTTC.

The chain carries TRBV4-3 and TRBJ2-1, with D perhaps TRBD2 (5 bases). This CDR3 is 15 amino acids long. CDR1 is LGHNA, CDR2 YSLEER, per germline. V was shortened by 4 bases and J by 0 bases, with 10 bases between the two germline ends. The CDR3: CASSPEGLSYNEQFF. The CDR3 DNA follows: TGCGCCAGCAGCCCTGAGGGCCTCTCCTACAATGAGCAGTTCTTC.

This clone was observed a single time. This sample also contains other DNA sequences that code for the same CDR3. The chain couples TRBV4-1 to TRBJ1-1; tentative D call: TRBD1 (5 bases). CDR3 length: 14 residues. The ends were cut back, 4 bases at V and 2 bases at J, with 11 bases in the middle. Germline assignment: CDR1 MGHRA and CDR2 YSYEKL. The DNA for the CDR3 is TGCGCCAGCAGCCCCCGGGGGGTTAACACTGAAGCTTTCTTT. Encoded protein: CASSPRGVNTEAFF.

This sequence joins TRBV9 and TRBJ2-3, with unresolved D. The CDR3 sequence is 17 residues long. V lost 6 bases and J 0 bases, leaving 20 bases between the germline ends. Germline-derived CDR1 and CDR2 are SGDLS and YYNGEE. The CDR3 DNA reads TGTGCCAGCAACACTAATCCTGGGCAGCCGAGCACAGATACGCAGTATTTT. Protein: CASNTNPGQPSTDTQYF. Based on the CDR3 plus reference TRBV9 and TRBJ2-3, the full variable domain is DSGVTQTPKHLITATGQRVTLRCSPRSGDLSVYWYQQSLDQGLQFLIQYYNGEERAKGNILERFSAQQFPDLHSELNLSSLELGDSALYFCASNTNPGQPSTDTQYFGPGTRLTVL.

This chain links TRBV7-2 with TRBJ2-4; no definite D call. Trimming left V 4 bases short and J 8 bases short, with 21 bases between. Germline CDR1 SGHTA, CDR2 FQGNSA. The length of the CDR3 is 16 residues. CDR3 in DNA: TGTGCCAGCAGCTCGAACTTCCGGGCCCGCTGGGACATTCAGTACTTC. Its protein product is CASSSNFRARWDIQYF. Based on the CDR3 plus reference TRBV7-2 and TRBJ2-4, the full variable domain is GAGVSQSPSNKVTEKGKDVELRCDPISGHTALYWYRQSLGQGLEFLIYFQGNSAPDKSGLPSDRFSAERTGGSVSTLTIQRTQQEDSAVYLCASSSNFRARWDIQYFGAGTRLSVL.

V is TRBV7-9 and J is TRBJ2-7; no reliable D call. The CDR3 contains 15 residues. V lost 3 bases to trimming and J lost 5 bases, with 17 bases between them. Germline CDR1 SEHNR, CDR2 FQNEAQ (reference sequence). This chain's CDR3 is CASSLDEIWFHEQYF. The CDR3 bases are TGTGCCAGCAGCTTGGATGAAATATGGTTCCACGAGCAGTACTTC.

The chain has TRBV2 and TRBJ2-7; D is perhaps TRBD1 or TRBD2 (5 bases each). Trimming took 2 bases from V and 2 from J, leaving 13 bases between them. CDR3 size: 15 residues. Germline assignment: CDR1 SNHLY and CDR2 FYNNEI. CDR3 residues: CASSEWGGSAYEQYF. The CDR3 coding sequence is TGTGCCAGCAGTGAATGGGGCGGGTCCGCCTACGAGCAGTACTTC.

This chain connects TRBV15 to TRBJ2-7; possible D gene TRBD1, 5 bases. Germline-derived CDR1 and CDR2 are LNHNV and YYDKDF (reference sequence). CDR3 size: 13 residues. V gave up 8 bases and J gave up 0 bases, with 11 bases separating them. As DNA, the CDR3 is TGTGCCACCTCCTGGGGCCGCTCCTACGAGCAGTACTTC. This translates into CATSWGRSYEQYF.

This chain uses TRBV6-5 with TRBJ2-5; 10 bases match TRBD1. CDR1 and CDR2 from the germline V gene are MNHEY and SVGAGI. The CDR3 extends over 15 amino acids. V shed 6 bases and J 5 bases; nucleotides not matched to a gene: 9. The CDR3 DNA follows: TGTGCCAGCAGCGTCGACAGGGGGCTGTTGGAGACCCAGTACTTC. Translation: CASSVDRGLLETQYF.

A note on this clone: Other DNA sequences in this specimen translate into the identical CDR3. The gene calls are TRBV4-1 and TRBJ1-4; 11 nucleotides match TRBD1. The CDR3 loop spans 16 amino acids. Germline loops: CDR1 MGHRA, CDR2 YSYEKL. V lost 0 bases to trimming and J lost 8 bases; unmatched junction nucleotides: 5. The CDR3 region has the DNA TGCGCCAGCAGCCAAGATATAGGGACAGGGGGAGAAAAACTGTTTTTT. Amino acid sequence: CASSQDIGTGGEKLFF.

The chain recombines TRBV7-9 with TRBJ2-7; TRBD1 or TRBD2 may be the D gene (5 bases each). The V gene lost 5 bases and the J gene lost 1 base, with 15 bases spanning the gap. The length of the CDR3 is 15 residues. Germline-derived CDR1 and CDR2 are SEHNR and FQNEAQ (reference sequence). The CDR3 sequence: CASSVAGTESYEQYF. In DNA, the CDR3 is TGTGCCAGCAGCGTCGCCGGGACCGAGTCCTACGAGCAGTACTTC.

The gene calls are TRBV7-9 and TRBJ1-5; 9 bases line up with TRBD1. V lost 7 bases and J lost 7; bases outside the gene matches: 17. The CDR3 is made up of 17 amino acids. Germline V lookup: CDR1 SEHNR, CDR2 FQNEAQ (reference sequence). The CDR3 sequence is CASIVSPHRGPWQPQHF. The CDR3 DNA reads as TGTGCCAGCATCGTCTCCCCCCACAGGGGGCCATGGCAGCCCCAGCATTTT.

The chain has TRBV5-1 and TRBJ2-7; TRBD1 matches at 7 bases. J lost 2 bases, V lost 3 bases, and 5 bases had no gene match. The CDR3 sequence is 14 residues long. Germline values: CDR1 SGHRS, CDR2 YFSETQ. CDR3 in DNA: TGCGCCAGCAGCTGGACAGGACCTACCTACGAGCAGTACTTC. Its protein product is CASSWTGPTYEQYF. Looking up the rest from reference TRBV5-1 and TRBJ2-7 gives the full variable domain: KAGVTQTPRYLIKTRGQQVTLSCSPISGHRSVSWYQQTPGQGLQFLFEYFSETQRNKGNFPGRFSGRQFSNSRSEMNVSTLELGDSALYLCASSWTGPTYEQYFGPGTRLTVT.

In the case of this clone: Additional DNA sequences in this sample encode the identical CDR3. CDR3 loop: CASSYAGELFF. Written as DNA, the CDR3 is TGTGCCAGCAGTTACGCAGGGGAGCTGTTTTTT. V usage is TRBV6-6 and J usage is TRBJ2-2, with D unresolved. Germline CDR1 is MNHNY and CDR2 is SVGAGI (reference sequence). This CDR3 comprises 11 residues. V was clipped by 2 bases and J by 8 bases, with 3 bases between them.

The chain is built from TRBV5-1 and TRBJ1-1; possibly TRBD1 for D (6 bases). The germline V gene has CDR1 SGHRS and CDR2 YFSETQ. V lost 0 bases and J 4 bases, leaving 13 bases between the germline ends. The CDR3 spans 15 residues. The CDR3 spells CASSLAQGMGTEAFF. The CDR3 bases are TGCGCCAGCAGCTTGGCGCAGGGGATGGGCACTGAAGCTTTCTTT.

The chain recombines TRBV5-4 with TRBJ1-2; 12 bases match TRBD1. The junction had 7 bases not matched to a gene; V was cut back by 4 bases and J by 0 bases. The CDR3 is 17 residues long. Germline V gene lookup returns CDR1 SGHNT and CDR2 YYREEE (reference sequence). The CDR3 loop is CASSNGDRGQANYGYTF. CDR3 DNA: TGTGCCAGCAGCAACGGGGACAGGGGGCAAGCTAACTATGGCTACACCTTC.

The chain couples TRBV7-6 to TRBJ2-7; 12 bases fit TRBD1. The CDR3 totals 15 residues. Germline CDR1 reads SGHVS; CDR2 reads FNYEAQ. V lost 5 bases, J lost 5 bases, and 7 bases stayed unmatched. The CDR3 sequence is CASSGGDRGLDEQYF. CDR3 DNA: TGTGCCAGCAGCGGGGGGGACAGGGGGCTCGACGAGCAGTACTTC.

This clone has only a few counts. The same CDR3 is also encoded by other DNA sequences in this sample. J is TRBJ2-1 and V is TRBV7-9, with 9 bases identical to TRBD1. Germline values: CDR1 SEHNR, CDR2 FQNEAQ (reference sequence). This CDR3 has 14 amino acids. The ends lost 2 bases at V and 6 bases at J; junction bases unmatched: 2. The DNA for the CDR3 is TGTGCCAGCAGCTTAACGACAGGGGGCAATGAGCAGTTCTTC. Residues: CASSLTTGGNEQFF.

The rearrangement links TRBV7-8 to TRBJ2-7; unclear D gene. Trimming removed 1 base at V and 3 bases at J, with 16 bases between. CDR3 length: 16 amino acids. CDR1 SGHVS and CDR2 FQNEAQ come from the germline V gene. In DNA, the CDR3 is TGTGCCAGCAGCTTAGTATCTGGCCCGCCAGGCTACGAGCAGTACTTC. Translating it yields CASSLVSGPPGYEQYF.

On this clone itself: Additional DNA sequences in this sample encode the identical CDR3. This chain connects TRBV28 to TRBJ1-1, with 7 bases aligning to TRBD1. The CDR3 is 14 residues long. CDR1 MDHEN and CDR2 SYDVKM come from the germline V gene. The ends lost 5 bases at V and 3 bases at J; junction bases unmatched: 6. CDR3 amino acids: CASSITGTDTEAFF. The CDR3 DNA follows: TGTGCCAGCAGTATCACCGGGACAGACACTGAAGCTTTCTTT.

The chain employs TRBV11-2 and TRBJ2-1, with D uncertain. The CDR3 spans 14 residues. Per the germline V gene, CDR1 is SGHAT and CDR2 is FQNNGV. Between the trimmed V and J ends, which lost 5 bases and 1 base, there was a span of 9 bases. The CDR3 sequence is CASSEGFSYNEQFF. For the CDR3, the DNA is TGTGCCAGCAGCGAAGGGTTTTCCTACAATGAGCAGTTCTTC.

This sequence joins TRBV29-1 and TRBJ2-7; possible D gene TRBD2, 7 bases. CDR1 SQVTM and CDR2 ANQGSEA come from the germline V gene. V lost 7 bases to trimming and J lost 3 bases, with 16 bases between them. The CDR3 length is 13 residues. The CDR3 here is CSARGGDGYEQYF. CDR3 sequence (DNA): TGCAGCGCGAGGGGGGGAGACGGCTACGAGCAGTACTTC.